The clone carrying this T cell receptor (beta chain) was recorded once. This entry is derived from a study of T cell changes during pregnancy in multiple sclerosis. The assay was immunoSEQ multiplex PCR, and TCRdb's table has in-frame clones only and misses some. The sample shows around 40,000 clones, 89% of them seen only once. V gave up 8 bases and J gave up 3 bases; unmatched junction bases: 6. This CDR3 comprises 15 residues. From germline, CDR1 is LNHDA and CDR2 SQIVND (reference sequence). The V gene is TRBV19, the J gene TRBJ2-2, with 10 bases identical to TRBD2. Sequencing used CD4+ T cells from peripheral blood mononuclear cells, obtained in the first trimester of pregnancy. This TCR was sampled from a female donor with multiple sclerosis, enrolled in a pregnancy study. The CDR3 reads CASGSSGSDTGELFF. The CDR3 DNA sequence: TGTGCCAGTGGTTCTAGCGGGAGTGACACCGGGGAGCTGTTTTTT.